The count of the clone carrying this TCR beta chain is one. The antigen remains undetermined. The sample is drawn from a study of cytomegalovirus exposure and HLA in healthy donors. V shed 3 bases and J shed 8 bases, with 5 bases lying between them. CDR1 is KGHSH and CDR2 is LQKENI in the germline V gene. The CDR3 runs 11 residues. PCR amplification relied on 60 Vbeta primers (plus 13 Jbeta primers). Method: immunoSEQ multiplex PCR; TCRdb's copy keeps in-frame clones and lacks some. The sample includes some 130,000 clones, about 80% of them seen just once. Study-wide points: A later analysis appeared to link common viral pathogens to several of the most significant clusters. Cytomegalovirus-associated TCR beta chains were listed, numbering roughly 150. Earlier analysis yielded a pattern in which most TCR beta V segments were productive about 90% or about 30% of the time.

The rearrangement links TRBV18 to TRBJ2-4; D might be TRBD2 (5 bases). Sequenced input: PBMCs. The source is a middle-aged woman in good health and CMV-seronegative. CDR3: CASSPGDIQYF. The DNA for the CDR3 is TGTGCCAGCTCACCCGGGGACATTCAGTACTTC.